The 28 T cell receptor beta chains given below trace back to one sample, sequenced in a study of blood T cell repertoires in COVID-19 (dated by TCRdb to 2020 to 2022). To prepare the library, the immunoSEQ multiplex PCR assay was applied. Drawn from immuneACCESS, this table holds only the in-frame rearrangements with V and J called that TCRdb kept. Clones are partly lost; checked studies trace under half to an unresolved V gene and leave the rest unexplained. A total of 360,000 or so clones appear in this sample, around nine tenths of them only once. The leading ten clones occupy 1.7% of the sample. Sequencing input: PBMCs or T cells enriched from blood (not recorded which). Every receptor here comes from a woman in her thirties who had recovered from COVID-19.

The chain uses TRBV7-9 and TRBJ1-2, with a tentative D call TRBD1 (6 bases). Germline lookup yields CDR1 SEHNR and CDR2 FQNEAQ (reference sequence). CDR3 length: 15 amino acids. Trimming stripped 1 base from V and 4 bases from J, with 13 bases between. The DNA of the CDR3 is TGTGCCAGCAGCTTAGGTCGGGGGGCCCCCTATGGCTACACCTTC. This sequence encodes CASSLGRGAPYGYTF.

The chain has TRBV5-1 and TRBJ1-5; TRBD1 is a possible D gene (5 bases). Per the germline V gene, CDR1 is SGHRS and CDR2 is YFSETQ. This CDR3 has 13 residues. V lost 4 bases to trimming and J lost 7 bases, with 12 bases between them. The CDR3 region has the DNA TGCGCCAGCAGCCCGTGGGGGGGGCAGCCCCAGCATTTT. The encoded protein is CASSPWGGQPQHF.

The chain is built from TRBV2 and TRBJ1-3, with D uncertain. CDR1 and CDR2 from the germline V gene are SNHLY and FYNNEI. V lost 8 bases to trimming and J lost 0 bases, with 5 bases between them. The CDR3 is made up of 12 amino acids. DNA for the CDR3: TGTGCCAGCGGACTCTCTGGAAACACCATATATTTT. Amino acids: CASGLSGNTIYF.

This chain joins TRBV18 and TRBJ2-7; tentative D call: TRBD1 (6 bases). This CDR3 region has 16 residues. V was trimmed by 0 bases and J by 5 bases, leaving 17 bases between them. The germline V gene has CDR1 KGHSH and CDR2 LQKENI. The CDR3, as DNA: TGTGCCAGCTCACCACCCAGGCAGGGGTTATCCGACGAGCAGTACTTC. Amino acid sequence: CASSPPRQGLSDEQYF.

V usage is TRBV18 and J usage is TRBJ1-4; D remains ambiguous. The V gene lost 3 bases and the J gene lost 4 bases, with 9 bases spanning the gap. The CDR3 runs 14 residues. Germline V gene sequence: CDR1 KGHSH, CDR2 LQKENI. CDR3 residues: CASSPGANNEKLFF. The CDR3 DNA reads as TGTGCCAGCTCACCGGGCGCCAATAATGAAAAACTGTTTTTT.

This chain joins TRBV7-9 and TRBJ1-5; D is perhaps TRBD1 (5 bases). With 4 bases removed from V and 0 bases from J, the gap between germline ends came to 7 bases. This CDR3 has 14 residues. Germline V gene lookup returns CDR1 SEHNR and CDR2 FQNEAQ (reference sequence). The CDR3: CASSSDSSNQPQHF. Here the CDR3 DNA reads TGTGCCAGCAGCTCCGACAGTAGCAATCAGCCCCAGCATTTT. The variable domain in full, completed from reference TRBV7-9 and TRBJ1-5, reads DTGVSQNPRHKITKRGQNVTFRCDPISEHNRLYWYRQTLGQGPEFLTYFQNEAQLEKSRLLSDRFSAERPKGSFSTLEIQRTEQGDSAMYLCASSSDSSNQPQHFGDGTRLSIL.

This rearrangement joins TRBV7-9 to TRBJ2-4; tentatively, D is TRBD2 (5 bases). Trimming pared 1 base from V and 1 base from J, leaving 8 bases between. CDR3 length: 15 residues. In germline, CDR1 is SEHNR, CDR2 FQNEAQ (reference sequence). Here the CDR3 DNA reads TGTGCCAGCAGCTTAGTAACGGGGGCCAAAAACATTCAGTACTTC. This translates into CASSLVTGAKNIQYF.

This chain connects TRBV5-4 to TRBJ1-3; D possibly corresponds to TRBD1 (6 bases). This CDR3 spans 17 amino acids. Trimming stripped 0 bases from V and 4 bases from J, with 17 bases between. Germline V gene lookup returns CDR1 SGHNT and CDR2 YYREEE (reference sequence). The CDR3, as DNA: TGTGCCAGCAGCTTGGACGAGGGGGTCCGCGGAGGAAACACCATATATTTT. Translation: CASSLDEGVRGGNTIYF.

This sequence joins TRBV19 and TRBJ1-6; a possible D gene is TRBD1 (5 bases). The CDR3 length is 15 residues. V was cut by 4 bases and J by 7 bases, with 14 bases left in between. Germline assignment: CDR1 LNHDA and CDR2 SQIVND (reference sequence). The CDR3 DNA is TGTGCCAGTAGTAAGGGGAGGGTTAAAAATTCACCCCTCCACTTT. Its translation is CASSKGRVKNSPLHF. Complete variable domain (other parts from reference TRBV19 and TRBJ1-6): DGGITQSPKYLFRKEGQNVTLSCEQNLNHDAMYWYRQDPGQGLRLIYYSQIVNDFQKGDIAEGYSVSREKKESFPLTVTSAQKNPTAFYLCASSKGRVKNSPLHFGNGTRLTVT.

CDR3 amino acids: CASLRTARETQYF. The CDR3 region has the DNA TGTGCCAGCTTAAGGACAGCTCGAGAGACCCAGTACTTC. The V call is TRBV18, the J call TRBJ2-5, with D possibly being TRBD1 (6 bases). Trimming stripped 7 bases from V and 4 bases from J, with 13 bases between. The CDR3 covers 13 residues. The V gene's germline CDR1 is KGHSH and CDR2 LQKENI.

The chain couples TRBV4-3 to TRBJ1-3, with 7 bases lining up with TRBD1. The ends lost 0 bases at V and 6 bases at J; junction bases unmatched: 8. The CDR3 totals 16 residues. Germline V gene lookup returns CDR1 LGHNA and CDR2 YSLEER. CDR3 in amino acids: CASSQDRRGLLNTIYF. Written as DNA, the CDR3 is TGCGCCAGCAGCCAAGATCGAAGGGGGCTGCTAAACACCATATATTTT.

The chain is built from TRBV7-2 and TRBJ2-1; 7 bases match TRBD2. Germline CDR1 SGHTA, CDR2 FQGNSA. This CDR3 has 15 amino acids. V lost 1 base and J lost 8; bases outside the gene matches: 8. The CDR3 DNA follows: TGTGCCAGCAGCTTAGATGGCGGGAGTAGGGATGAGCAGTTCTTC. It encodes CASSLDGGSRDEQFF.

V is TRBV29-1 and J is TRBJ2-2; 9 positions match TRBD1. Germline trimming cut 8 bases from V and 6 bases from J; bases unmatched to any gene: 7. CDR1 SQVTM and CDR2 ANQGSEA come from the germline V gene. CDR3 size: 13 residues. The CDR3 DNA is TGCAGCCACAGGGGGCAGGGTTCCGGGGAGCTGTTTTTT. It encodes CSHRGQGSGELFF.

The gene calls are TRBV7-8 and TRBJ1-6, with a weak D call TRBD1 (6 bases). This CDR3 comprises 14 residues. Deletions cut 5 bases from V and 13 bases from J, with 18 bases between. The germline V gene encodes CDR1 SGHVS and CDR2 FQNEAQ. CDR3 loop: CASSPKTGSGPLHF. The CDR3 DNA follows: TGTGCCAGCAGCCCAAAGACAGGATCGGGGCCCCTCCACTTT. Drawing the rest from reference TRBV7-8 and TRBJ1-6, the complete variable domain is GAGVSQSPRYKVAKRGQDVALRCDPISGHVSLFWYQQALGQGPEFLTYFQNEAQLDKSGLPSDRFFAERPEGSVSTLKIQRTQQEDSAVYLCASSPKTGSGPLHFGNGTRLTVT.

The genes are TRBV7-9 and TRBJ2-3; 14 nucleotides match TRBD2. Per germline, CDR1 SEHNR and CDR2 FQNEAQ (reference sequence). V lost 4 bases and J lost 3; bases outside the gene matches: 6. The CDR3 covers 17 residues. Written as DNA, the CDR3 is TGTGCCAGCAGCTCAGGACTAGCGGGAGGAGGTACAGATACGCAGTATTTT. Protein: CASSSGLAGGGTDTQYF.

V gene TRBV5-4 combines with J gene TRBJ1-2; D unclear. From germline, CDR1 is SGHNT and CDR2 YYREEE (reference sequence). The V end lost 4 bases, the J end lost 6 bases, and 10 bases lay between the germline ends. CDR3 length equals 12 residues. CDR3: CASSPDWNGYTF. Written as DNA, the CDR3 is TGTGCCAGCAGCCCCGACTGGAATGGCTACACCTTC.

This chain uses TRBV5-1 with TRBJ1-2; TRBD1 agrees at 7 bases. Germline CDR1 reads SGHRS; CDR2 reads YFSETQ. The CDR3 length is 14 residues. J gave up 1 base and V 4 bases, and 4 bases lay outside the gene matches. The CDR3 spells CASSPTGNNYGYTF. DNA for the CDR3: TGCGCCAGCAGCCCGACAGGGAATAACTATGGCTACACCTTC. The full variable domain, with the rest looked up from reference TRBV5-1 and TRBJ1-2, is KAGVTQTPRYLIKTRGQQVTLSCSPISGHRSVSWYQQTPGQGLQFLFEYFSETQRNKGNFPGRFSGRQFSNSRSEMNVSTLELGDSALYLCASSPTGNNYGYTFGSGTRLTVV.

The rearrangement joins TRBV29-1 to TRBJ2-1; 14 positions agree with TRBD2. CDR1 is SQVTM and CDR2 is ANQGSEA in the germline V gene. The CDR3 spans 15 residues. Trimming took 4 bases from V and 9 from J; bases not matched to a gene: 8. CDR3 sequence: CSVGMTSGGALEQFF. In nucleotides, the CDR3 is TGCAGCGTTGGGATGACTAGCGGGGGGGCCCTTGAGCAGTTCTTC.

A word on this clone: The same CDR3 can be traced to other DNA sequences in this sample. The V gene is TRBV12-3 or TRBV12-4, the J gene TRBJ2-7; D is possibly TRBD1 (5 bases). The CDR3 totals 13 residues. V lost 2 bases, J lost 7 bases, and 12 bases lay in between. The CDR3 reads CASSLRGLGEQYF. The CDR3 bases are TGTGCCAGCAGTTTAAGGGGCTTGGGAGAGCAGTACTTC.

The chain is built from TRBV7-8 and TRBJ2-2, with D possibly matching TRBD1 (6 bases). Germline V CDR1 and CDR2: SGHVS, FQNEAQ. Trimming shortened V by 4 bases and J by 1 base, and 10 bases separated the two germline ends. CDR3 length: 15 residues. The CDR3 sequence is CASSSRDKNTGELFF. The CDR3 DNA reads TGTGCCAGCAGCTCCCGGGACAAGAACACCGGGGAGCTGTTTTTT.

J is TRBJ1-1 and V is TRBV25-1; no clear D gene. The length of the CDR3 is 13 residues. From germline, CDR1 is MGHDK and CDR2 SYGVNS. Trimming shortened V by 3 bases and J by 0 bases, and 5 bases separated the two germline ends. CDR3 amino acids: CASSDQVNTEAFF. CDR3 nucleotide sequence: TGTGCCAGCAGTGATCAGGTGAACACTGAAGCTTTCTTT.

The chain links TRBV28 to TRBJ1-6; no clear D gene. Germline V gene lookup returns CDR1 MDHEN and CDR2 SYDVKM. The CDR3 runs to 17 residues. V was pared by 3 bases and J by 5 bases, with 17 bases between. CDR3 DNA sequence: TGTGCCAGCAGTTTTTGGCCCGGACGGGATAATAATTCACCCCTCCACTTT. Its protein product is CASSFWPGRDNNSPLHF.

The chain links TRBV19 to TRBJ1-1; D is ambiguous. Germline-derived CDR1 and CDR2 are LNHDA and SQIVND (reference sequence). The V gene lost 2 bases and the J gene lost 0 bases, with 10 bases spanning the gap. CDR3 length: 15 residues. Here the CDR3 DNA reads TGTGCCAGTAGTATACAGGCACGTATGAACACTGAAGCTTTCTTT. This encodes CASSIQARMNTEAFF.

This sequence joins TRBV6-2 or TRBV6-3 and TRBJ2-3; TRBD1 matches at 7 bases. The V and J ends lost 5 bases and 8 bases, in that order; junction bases with no gene match: 13. This CDR3 contains 15 residues. Germline-derived CDR1 and CDR2 are MNHEY and SVGEGT. CDR3 sequence reads: CASSTLEPPGGTQYF. The DNA of the CDR3 is TGTGCCAGCAGTACCTTAGAACCCCCAGGGGGTACGCAGTATTTT.

The genes are TRBV6-5 and TRBJ1-6, with 8 positions matching TRBD1. The germline CDR1 and CDR2 sequences are MNHEY and SVGAGI. V lost 5 bases to trimming and J lost 9 bases; unmatched junction nucleotides: 3. CDR3 length: 13 residues. The CDR3 protein is CASSQGAGSPLHF. CDR3 nucleotide sequence: TGTGCCAGCAGTCAGGGGGCAGGTTCACCCCTCCACTTT.

The chain recombines TRBV20-1 with TRBJ1-4; TRBD1 is a possible D gene (5 bases). Trimming pared 3 bases from V and 6 bases from J, leaving 14 bases between. Per the germline V gene, CDR1 is DFQATT and CDR2 is SNEGSKA (reference sequence). This CDR3 has 14 residues. CDR3 sequence: CSASRWGRDEKLFF. The CDR3 coding sequence is TGCAGTGCTAGTCGGTGGGGCAGAGATGAAAAACTGTTTTTT.

The chain couples TRBV6-5 to TRBJ1-2, with 10 bases that match TRBD1. V trimming: 4 bases; J trimming: 8 bases; junction bases outside the gene matches: 13. In germline, CDR1 is MNHEY, CDR2 SVGAGI. This CDR3 comprises 16 residues. The CDR3 sequence: CASSSRDRGSGRGYTF. In DNA form, the CDR3 reads TGTGCCAGCAGTTCCCGGGACAGGGGATCCGGAAGAGGCTACACCTTC.

The rearrangement links TRBV5-1 to TRBJ2-1, with 13 bases fitting TRBD2. This CDR3 is built from 16 residues. Germline CDR1 SGHRS, CDR2 YFSETQ. J was trimmed by 7 bases and V by 4 bases; bases with no gene match: 8. The CDR3 region is CASSPPGLAGRNEQFF. CDR3 nucleotides: TGCGCCAGCAGCCCTCCGGGACTAGCGGGACGGAATGAGCAGTTCTTC.